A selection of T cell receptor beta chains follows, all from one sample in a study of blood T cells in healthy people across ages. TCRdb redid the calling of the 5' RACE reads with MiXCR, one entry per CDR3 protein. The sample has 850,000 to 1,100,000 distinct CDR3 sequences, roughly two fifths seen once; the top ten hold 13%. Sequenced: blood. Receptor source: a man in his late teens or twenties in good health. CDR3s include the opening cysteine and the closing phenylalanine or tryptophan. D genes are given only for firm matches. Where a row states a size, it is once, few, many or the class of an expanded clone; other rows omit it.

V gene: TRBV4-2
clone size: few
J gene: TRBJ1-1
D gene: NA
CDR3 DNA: TGCGCCAGCAGCCAAGAACTCTCTCGCAACACTGAAGCTTTCTTT
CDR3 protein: CASSQELSRNTEAFF

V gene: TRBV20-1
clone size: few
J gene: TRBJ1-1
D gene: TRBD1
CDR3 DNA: TGCAGTACCTTTAGGGACAGACGGGGTGGAGCTTTCTTT
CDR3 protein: CSTFRDRRGGAFF

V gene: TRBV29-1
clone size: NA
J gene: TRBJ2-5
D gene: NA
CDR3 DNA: TGCAGCGTCCTACAGCGGAGGGCTGGAGAGACCCAGTACTTC
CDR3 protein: CSVLQRRAGETQYF

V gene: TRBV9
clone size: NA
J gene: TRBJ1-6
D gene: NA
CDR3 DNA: TGTGCCAGCAGCGTAGGTCAGGGAACGAATTCACCCCTCCACTTT
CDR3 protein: CASSVGQGTNSPLHF

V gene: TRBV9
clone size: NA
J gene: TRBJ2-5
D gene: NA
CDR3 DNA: TGTGCCAGCAGCGTCGGGGGTGCCCAAGAGACCCAGTACTTC
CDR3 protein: CASSVGGAQETQYF

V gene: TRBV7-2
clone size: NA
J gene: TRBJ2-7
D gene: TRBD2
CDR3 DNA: TGTGCCAGCAGCTTAGCTGGCGGGGGGCGTGAGCAGTACTTC
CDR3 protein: CASSLAGGGREQYF

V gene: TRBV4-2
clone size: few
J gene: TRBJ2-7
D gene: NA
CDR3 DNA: TGTGCCAGCAGCCAAGATTGGGCGGTCTCCTACGAGCAGTACTTC
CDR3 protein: CASSQDWAVSYEQYF

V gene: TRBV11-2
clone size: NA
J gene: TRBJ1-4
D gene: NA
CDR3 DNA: TGTGCCAGCAGCTTAGACGGGGCCGATAATGAAAAACTGTTTTTT
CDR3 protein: CASSLDGADNEKLFF

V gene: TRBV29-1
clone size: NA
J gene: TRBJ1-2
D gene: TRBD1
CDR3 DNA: TGCAGCGTATTCGGACAGGGGCCCCCTTCCTATGGCTACACCTTC
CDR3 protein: CSVFGQGPPSYGYTF

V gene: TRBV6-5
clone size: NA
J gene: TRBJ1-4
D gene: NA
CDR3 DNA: TGTGCCAGCAGTTACTCGAGACAGCAAAATGAAAAACTGTTTTTT
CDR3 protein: CASSYSRQQNEKLFF

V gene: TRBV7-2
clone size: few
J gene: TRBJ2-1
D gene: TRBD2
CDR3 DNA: TGTGCCAGCACCCCTGAGCGGGGGGTGTTTAATGAGCAGTTCTTC
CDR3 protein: CASTPERGVFNEQFF

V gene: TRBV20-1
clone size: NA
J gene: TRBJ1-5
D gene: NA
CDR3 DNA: TGCAGTGCTCCCAGGGAACACCGGGGGCAGCCCCAGCATTTT
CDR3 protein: CSAPREHRGQPQHF

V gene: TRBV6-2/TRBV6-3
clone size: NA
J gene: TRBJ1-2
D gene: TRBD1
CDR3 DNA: TGTGCCAGCAGTCTTCGACAGGGGGAGGTCTATGGCTACACCTTC
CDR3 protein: CASSLRQGEVYGYTF

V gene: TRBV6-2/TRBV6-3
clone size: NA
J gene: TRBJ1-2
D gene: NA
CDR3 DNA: TGTGCCACCGGACCCCGAGGAGTTCGCTATGGCTACACCTTC
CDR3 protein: CATGPRGVRYGYTF

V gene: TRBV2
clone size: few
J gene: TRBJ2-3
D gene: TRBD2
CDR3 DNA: TGTGCCAGCAGCCTTCTAGCGGGGAGTAGCACAGATACGCAGTATTTT
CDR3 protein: CASSLLAGSSTDTQYF

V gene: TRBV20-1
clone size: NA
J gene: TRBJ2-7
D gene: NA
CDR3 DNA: TGCAGTGCTAGAGACCGGGGGAAGTACAATGAGCAGTACTTC
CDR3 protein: CSARDRGKYNEQYF

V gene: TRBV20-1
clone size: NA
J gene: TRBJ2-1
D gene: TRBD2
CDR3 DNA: TGCAGTGCTAGAGGTAGCGGGGGCTACAATGAGCAGTTCTTC
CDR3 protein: CSARGSGGYNEQFF

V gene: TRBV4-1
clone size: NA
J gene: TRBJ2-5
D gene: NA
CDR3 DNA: TGCGCCAGCAGCCAAGATCCTCCAGGGCCGATAGAGACCCAGTACTTC
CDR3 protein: CASSQDPPGPIETQYF

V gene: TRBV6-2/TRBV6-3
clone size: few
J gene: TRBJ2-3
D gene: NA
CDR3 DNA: TGTGCCAGCAGCCCCAATAGCGGACACACAGATACGCAGTATTTT
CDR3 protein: CASSPNSGHTDTQYF

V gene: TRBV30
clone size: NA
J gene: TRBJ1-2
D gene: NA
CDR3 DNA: TGTGCCTGGAGTGTACGCGGTCGGGCTAACTATGGCTACACCTTC
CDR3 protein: CAWSVRGRANYGYTF

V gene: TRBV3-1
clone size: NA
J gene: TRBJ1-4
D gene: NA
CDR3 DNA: TGTGCCAGCAGCCAAGATATAGTGGGGAAACTGTTTTTT
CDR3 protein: CASSQDIVGKLFF

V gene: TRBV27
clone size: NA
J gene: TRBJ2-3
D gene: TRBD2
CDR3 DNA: TGTGCCAGCAGAGGACTAGCGGGGGATACGCAGTATTTT
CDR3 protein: CASRGLAGDTQYF

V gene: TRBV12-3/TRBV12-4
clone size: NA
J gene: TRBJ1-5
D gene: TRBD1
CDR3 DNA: TGTGCGCCGCAGTATTACAGGGGGCTAAGCAATCAGCCCCAGCATTTT
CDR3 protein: CAPQYYRGLSNQPQHF

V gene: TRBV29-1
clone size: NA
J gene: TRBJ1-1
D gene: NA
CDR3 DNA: TGCAGCGTTGGACACAGGGATAGTTACACTGAAGTTTTCTTT
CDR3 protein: CSVGHRDSYTEVFF

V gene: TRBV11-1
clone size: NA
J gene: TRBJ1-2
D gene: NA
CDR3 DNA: TGTGCCAGCAGCTTGGGGCGCAGAGACCACTATGGCTACACCTTC
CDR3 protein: CASSLGRRDHYGYTF

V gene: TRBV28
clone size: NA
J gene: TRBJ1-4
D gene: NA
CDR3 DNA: TGCGCCAGCAGTTTCGGGGGAGGAGGAGGCCAAAAACTGTTTTTT
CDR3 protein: CASSFGGGGGQKLFF

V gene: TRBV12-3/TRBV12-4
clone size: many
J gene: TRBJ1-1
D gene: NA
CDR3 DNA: TGTGCCAGCAGTTTATACACTGAAGCTTTCTTT
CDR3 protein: CASSLYTEAFF

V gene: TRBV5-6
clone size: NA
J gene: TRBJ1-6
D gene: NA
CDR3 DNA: TGTGCCAGCAGCTTGTCCGACAAAGCTAATTCACCCCTCCACTTT
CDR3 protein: CASSLSDKANSPLHF

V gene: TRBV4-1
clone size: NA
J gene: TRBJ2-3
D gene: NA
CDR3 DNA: TGCGCCAGCAGCCAAGGCAGGGGTACGCAGTATTTT
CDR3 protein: CASSQGRGTQYF

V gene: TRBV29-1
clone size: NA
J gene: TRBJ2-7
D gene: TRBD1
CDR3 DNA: TGCAGCGTTGAGACAGGGGACGAGCAGTACTTC
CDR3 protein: CSVETGDEQYF

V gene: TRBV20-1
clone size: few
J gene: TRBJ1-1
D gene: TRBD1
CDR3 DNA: TGCAGTGCCCCAGGGACAGGGGCTGGGGACACTGAAGCTTTCTTT
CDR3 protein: CSAPGTGAGDTEAFF

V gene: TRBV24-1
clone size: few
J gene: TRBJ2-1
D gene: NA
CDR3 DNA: TGTGCCACCAGTGACCGCCCGGGACAATCTTACAATGAGCAGTTCTTC
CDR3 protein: CATSDRPGQSYNEQFF

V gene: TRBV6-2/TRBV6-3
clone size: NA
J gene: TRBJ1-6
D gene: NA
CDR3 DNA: TGTGCCAGCAGTTTGGTGGACATTTCACCCCTCCACTTT
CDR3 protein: CASSLVDISPLHF

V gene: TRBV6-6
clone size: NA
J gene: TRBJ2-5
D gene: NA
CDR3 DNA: TGTGCCAGCAGTTCAGACATCTACAATGAGCAGTACTTC
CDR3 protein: CASSSDIYNEQYF

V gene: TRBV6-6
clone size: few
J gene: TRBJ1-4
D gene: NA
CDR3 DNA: TGTGCCAGCAGTTACTCTCCCTCGGGCGGCGGCGGTGAAAAACTGTTTTTT
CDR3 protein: CASSYSPSGGGGEKLFF

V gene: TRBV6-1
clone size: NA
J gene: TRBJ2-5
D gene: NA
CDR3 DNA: TGTGCCAGCAACGGAGTGATTGGAGAGACCCAGTACTTC
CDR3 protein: CASNGVIGETQYF

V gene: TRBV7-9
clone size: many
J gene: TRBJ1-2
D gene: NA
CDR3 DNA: TGTGCCAGCAGCACCCGGACAGCTTATGGCTACACCTTC
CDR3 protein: CASSTRTAYGYTF

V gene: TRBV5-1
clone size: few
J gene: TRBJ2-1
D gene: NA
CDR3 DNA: TGCGCCAGCAGCCGGGGGGACAGTTTGATTTACAATGAGCAGTTCTTC
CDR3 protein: CASSRGDSLIYNEQFF

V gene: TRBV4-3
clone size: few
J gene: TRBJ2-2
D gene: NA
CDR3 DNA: TGCGCCAGCAGCCAACACTCACGATGGAACACCGGGGAGCTGTTTTTT
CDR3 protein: CASSQHSRWNTGELFF

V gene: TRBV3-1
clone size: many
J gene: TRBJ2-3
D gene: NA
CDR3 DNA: TGTGCCAGCAGCTCTGACCCGGATACGCAGTATTTT
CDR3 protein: CASSSDPDTQYF

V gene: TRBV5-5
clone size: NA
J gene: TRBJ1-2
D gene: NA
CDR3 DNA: TGTGCCAGCAGCTCCCGGGACCCGAGTAATTATGGCTACACCTTC
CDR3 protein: CASSSRDPSNYGYTF

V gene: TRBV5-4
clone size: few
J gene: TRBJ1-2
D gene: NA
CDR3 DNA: TGTGCCAGCAGCTTGGATCGATCAGGGCTGTTTGGCTACACCTTC
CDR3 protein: CASSLDRSGLFGYTF

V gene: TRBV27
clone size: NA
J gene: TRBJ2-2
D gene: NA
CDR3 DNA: TGTGCCAGCAGTTTAACGGGGCCCCCCGGGGAGCTGTTTTTT
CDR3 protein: CASSLTGPPGELFF

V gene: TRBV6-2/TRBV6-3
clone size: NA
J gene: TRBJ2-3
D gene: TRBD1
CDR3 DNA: TGTGCCAGCAGCCCGAATAGGGGGCGGTACACAGATACGCAGTATTTT
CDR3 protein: CASSPNRGRYTDTQYF

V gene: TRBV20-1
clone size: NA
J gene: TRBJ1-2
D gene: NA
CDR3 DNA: TGCAGTGCTAAGGATACCGGAGGAGGCTACACCTTC
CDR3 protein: CSAKDTGGGYTF

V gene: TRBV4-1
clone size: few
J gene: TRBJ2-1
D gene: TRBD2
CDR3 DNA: TGCGCCAGCAGCCAAGCCCGGAGCGGGGGGTACTACAATGAGCAGTTCTTC
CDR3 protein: CASSQARSGGYYNEQFF

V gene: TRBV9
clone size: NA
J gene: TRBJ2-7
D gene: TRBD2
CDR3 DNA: TGTGCCAGCAGCGTTACTAGCGGGGGTACCTACAATGAGCAGTACTTC
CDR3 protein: CASSVTSGGTYNEQYF

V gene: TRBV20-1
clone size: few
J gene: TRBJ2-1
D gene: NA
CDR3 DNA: TGCAGTGAGAAGGGTCTCTACAATGAGCAGTTCTTC
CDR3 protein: CSEKGLYNEQFF

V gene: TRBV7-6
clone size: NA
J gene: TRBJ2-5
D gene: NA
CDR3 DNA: TGTGCCAGCAGCTTAGTAGGGGGTCGATCTCACAATGAGCAGTACTTC
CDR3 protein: CASSLVGGRSHNEQYF

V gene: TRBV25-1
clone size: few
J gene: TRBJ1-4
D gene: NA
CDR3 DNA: TGTGCCAGCGGATCAGGGGCAACTAATGAAAAACTGTTTTTT
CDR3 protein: CASGSGATNEKLFF

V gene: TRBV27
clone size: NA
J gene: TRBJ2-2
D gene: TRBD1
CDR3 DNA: TGTGCCAGCAGTTTGACAGGGTCGGAGACCGGGGAGCTGTTTTTT
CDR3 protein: CASSLTGSETGELFF

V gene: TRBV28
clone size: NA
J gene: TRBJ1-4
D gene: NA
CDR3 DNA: TGTGCCAGCAGTTTTCAACAGGGAATGGGAGAAAAACTGTTTTTT
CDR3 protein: CASSFQQGMGEKLFF

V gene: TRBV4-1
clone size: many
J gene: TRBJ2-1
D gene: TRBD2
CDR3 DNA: TGCGCCAGCAGCCAATATGGGACTAGCTTAAAGGGTGAGCAGTTCTTC
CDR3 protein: CASSQYGTSLKGEQFF

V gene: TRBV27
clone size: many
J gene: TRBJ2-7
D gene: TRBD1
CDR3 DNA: TGTGCCAGCAGTTTCTACAGGGGTGCCGAGCAGTACTTC
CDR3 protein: CASSFYRGAEQYF

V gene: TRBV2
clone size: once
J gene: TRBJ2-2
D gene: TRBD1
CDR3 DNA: TGTGCCAGCACGGGACAGGGTGGCACCGGGGAGCTGTTTTTT
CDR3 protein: CASTGQGGTGELFF

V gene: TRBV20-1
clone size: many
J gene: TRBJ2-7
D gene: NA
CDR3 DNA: TGCAGTGCTAGAGTTGGCTACGAGCAGTACTTC
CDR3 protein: CSARVGYEQYF

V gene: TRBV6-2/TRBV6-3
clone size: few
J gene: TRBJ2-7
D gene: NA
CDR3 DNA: TGTGCCAGCAGTTACTCGTGGGGCAGGGACTACGAGCAGTACTTC
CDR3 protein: CASSYSWGRDYEQYF